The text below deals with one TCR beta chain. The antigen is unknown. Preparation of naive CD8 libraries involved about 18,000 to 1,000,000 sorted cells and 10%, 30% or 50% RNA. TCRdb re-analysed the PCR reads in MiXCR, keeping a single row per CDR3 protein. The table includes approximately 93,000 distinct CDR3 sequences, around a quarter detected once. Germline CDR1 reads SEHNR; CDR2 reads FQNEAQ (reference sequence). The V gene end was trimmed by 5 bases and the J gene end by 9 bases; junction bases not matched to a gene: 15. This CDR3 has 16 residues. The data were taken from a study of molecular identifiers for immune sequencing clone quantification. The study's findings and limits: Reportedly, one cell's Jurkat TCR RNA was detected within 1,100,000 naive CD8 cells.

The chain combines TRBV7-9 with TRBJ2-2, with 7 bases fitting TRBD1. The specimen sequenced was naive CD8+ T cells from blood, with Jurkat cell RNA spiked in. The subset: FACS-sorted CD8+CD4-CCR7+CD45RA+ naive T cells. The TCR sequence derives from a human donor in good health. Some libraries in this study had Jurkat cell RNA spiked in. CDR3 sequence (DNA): TGTGCCAGCAGCCCAGAAGCCCCAGGGGGAATCAGGGAGCTGTTTTTT. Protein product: CASSPEAPGGIRELFF.